A single sample gave rise to the 23 T cell receptor beta chains below, sequenced in a study of cytomegalovirus exposure and HLA in healthy donors (dated by TCRdb to 2017 to 2019). Library prep was done by the immunoSEQ multiplex PCR assay. The multiplex PCR relied on a mix of 60 forward primers for TCR Vbeta segments and 13 reverse primers for TCR Jbeta segments. Held by TCRdb, this immuneACCESS table contains in-frame sequences only and omits some clones. Under half of the omission traces to an unresolved V gene where checked; the cause of the rest is unknown. The sample has roughly 130,000 clones on record, 55% to 80% of them singletons. The ten biggest clones cover 1.3% of the sample. The sequenced sample consisted of PBMCs. The receptors were sampled from a woman between 40 and 55 years old in good health and CMV-seronegative.

The chain has TRBV4-3 and TRBJ1-6; maybe TRBD1 (5 bases). V was cut by 0 bases and J by 0 bases, with 9 bases left in between. The length of the CDR3 is 17 residues. CDR1 and CDR2 (germline): LGHNA, YSLEER. This CDR3 reads CASSQEAQGSYNSPLHF. CDR3 nucleotide sequence: TGCGCCAGCAGCCAAGAGGCCCAGGGCTCCTATAATTCACCCCTCCACTTT.

The chain carries TRBV10-2 and TRBJ2-1; 11 bases line up with TRBD2. CDR3 length: 16 residues. Germline values: CDR1 WSHSY, CDR2 SAAADI. Unmatched junction bases numbered 6, after V lost 7 bases and J lost 1 base. The CDR3 DNA is TGCGCCAGCACAGGGACTAGCGGAGTATCCTACAATGAGCAGTTCTTC. It yields the protein CASTGTSGVSYNEQFF.

The chain joins TRBV29-1 to TRBJ1-2; D might be TRBD1 (6 bases). This CDR3 contains 16 residues. V shed 5 bases and J shed 4 bases, with 23 bases lying between them. Germline CDR1 is SQVTM and CDR2 is ANQGSEA. The CDR3 DNA reads TGCAGCGTTAGCCTTATTTCAGGCGGGGGCGGCTATGGCTACACCTTC. Protein: CSVSLISGGGGYGYTF.

The table lists this clone with a few counts. The rearrangement joins TRBV6-1 to TRBJ2-7; weak D call: TRBD1 (5 bases). Trimming stripped 3 bases from V and 5 bases from J, with 26 bases between. The CDR3 is 18 amino acids. Germline CDR1 MNHNS, CDR2 SASEGT. The CDR3 DNA reads as TGTGCCAGCAGTGAGATTTTCTTGGGGCGCTTCCTGGGGAACGAGCAGTACGTC. This encodes CASSEIFLGRFLGNEQYV.

About this clone: Other DNA sequences in the same sample also yield this CDR3. This sequence joins TRBV6-6 and TRBJ2-7; TRBD1 agrees at 7 bases. Germline loops: CDR1 MNHNY, CDR2 SVGAGI (reference sequence). The J segment lost 5 bases and the V segment lost 6 bases, leaving 13 bases of the junction unmatched. CDR3 length: 15 residues. The CDR3, as DNA: TGTGCCAGCAGCAAACGGGACAGAACCTACCACGAGCAGTACGTC. It encodes CASSKRDRTYHEQYV.

The chain recombines TRBV5-5 with TRBJ2-7, with D unclear. Trimming removed 0 bases at V and 4 bases at J, with 8 bases between. The CDR3 loop spans 13 amino acids. Per germline, CDR1 SGHKS and CDR2 YYEKEE (reference sequence). The CDR3: CASSLGDKYEQYF. DNA of the CDR3: TGTGCCAGCAGCTTGGGCGACAAATACGAGCAGTACTTC.

The J gene is TRBJ1-2, the V gene TRBV6-5; a weak D match, TRBD1 (5 bases). The germline gives CDR1 MNHEY, CDR2 SVGAGI. The CDR3 covers 14 residues. Trimming pared 6 bases from V and 7 bases from J, leaving 18 bases between. CDR3 sequence: CASSPKTGSLGYTF. In DNA, the CDR3 is TGTGCCAGCAGCCCTAAAACAGGTTCGCTTGGCTACACCTTC.

The J gene is TRBJ1-5, the V gene TRBV19, with TRBD1 as a possible D gene (5 bases). V lost 0 bases, J lost 0 bases, and 18 bases lay in between. The CDR3 is made up of 19 amino acids. Germline-derived CDR1 and CDR2 are LNHDA and SQIVND (reference sequence). For the CDR3, the DNA is TGTGCCAGTAGTATAGATTCAGGGCAGGCAGGATATAGCAATCAGCCCCAGCATTTT. Translating it yields CASSIDSGQAGYSNQPQHF.

The chain is built from TRBV6-6 and TRBJ1-1; weak D call: TRBD1 (6 bases). Germline CDR1 and CDR2: MNHNY and SVGAGI (reference sequence). This CDR3 has 16 residues. V lost 4 bases and J lost 1, with 16 bases in between. CDR3 DNA: TGTGCCAGCAGTTTAGAGGGGGGGGTCGGGAACACTGAAGCTTTCTTT. This codes for CASSLEGGVGNTEAFF.

The rearrangement uses TRBV7-2 and TRBJ1-1; D call uncertain. V lost 2 bases, J lost 7 bases, and 8 bases lay in between. The CDR3 consists of 12 residues. From germline, CDR1 is SGHTA and CDR2 FQGNSA. DNA for the CDR3: TGTGCCAGCAGCTTACAGAGGGTTGAAGCTTTCTTT. It yields the protein CASSLQRVEAFF.

This clone was counted only a few times. This chain links TRBV2 with TRBJ1-1; D unclear. V gave up 2 bases and J gave up 1 base, with 14 bases separating them. This CDR3 region has 16 residues. Looked up from germline, CDR1 is SNHLY and CDR2 is FYNNEI. The DNA for the CDR3 is TGTGCCAGCAGTGAACACGCGGGAAGCCCGAACACTGAAGCTTTCTTT. Protein sequence: CASSEHAGSPNTEAFF. Supplemented by reference TRBV2 and TRBJ1-1, the full variable domain reads EPEVTQTPSHQVTQMGQEVILRCVPISNHLYFYWYRQILGQKVEFLVSFYNNEISEKSEIFDDQFSVERPDGSNFTLKIRSTKLEDSAMYFCASSEHAGSPNTEAFFGQGTRLTVV.

In DNA, the CDR3 is TGCGCCAGCAGCTTGGTCCCGACCGGGGAGCTGTTTTTT. Protein: CASSLVPTGELFF. The rearrangement uses TRBV5-1 and TRBJ2-2; D remains unclear. Trimming removed 0 bases at V and 5 bases at J, with 5 bases between. Germline CDR1 and CDR2: SGHRS and YFSETQ. The CDR3 runs 13 residues.

The chain couples TRBV28 to TRBJ1-2; 7 bases are a match to TRBD1. The CDR3 runs to 11 residues. Germline V gene sequence: CDR1 MDHEN, CDR2 SYDVKM. V lost 6 bases to trimming and J lost 7 bases; unmatched junction nucleotides: 2. Written as DNA, the CDR3 is TGTGCCAGCAGCGACAGGGTTGGCTACACCTTC. Amino acid sequence: CASSDRVGYTF.

This chain uses TRBV20-1 with TRBJ2-5; D remains ambiguous. Trimming shortened V by 4 bases and J by 5 bases, and 8 bases separated the two germline ends. The germline gives CDR1 DFQATT, CDR2 SNEGSKA (reference sequence). The length of the CDR3 is 11 residues. The CDR3: CSAMSAETQYF. The CDR3 DNA is TGCAGTGCTATGAGTGCGGAGACCCAGTACTTC.

V is TRBV5-1 and J is TRBJ1-1, with D possibly being TRBD1 (6 bases). Deletions cut 4 bases from V and 4 bases from J, with 20 bases between. This CDR3 is 16 amino acids long. Germline CDR1 reads SGHRS; CDR2 reads YFSETQ. CDR3: CASSPGGGLDGTEAFF. CDR3 in DNA: TGCGCCAGCAGCCCGGGCGGGGGCTTAGATGGCACTGAAGCTTTCTTT.

This chain joins TRBV7-3 and TRBJ1-5; a weak D match, TRBD1 (6 bases). The CDR3 is 15 amino acids. Deletions cut 1 base from V and 6 bases from J, with 13 bases between. Germline CDR1 SGHTA, CDR2 FQGTGA. The CDR3 DNA is TGTGCCAGCAGCTTAAGAAACCCAGGGGTTCAGCCCCAGCATTTT. The encoded protein is CASSLRNPGVQPQHF.

The V call is TRBV11-2, the J call TRBJ2-7; TRBD1 is a possible D gene (6 bases). The germline V and J ends were trimmed by 5 bases and 7 bases, with 24 bases remaining between them. CDR1 and CDR2 (germline): SGHAT, FQNNGV. CDR3 length equals 16 residues. The CDR3 here is CASSPHPAQQQGEQYF. CDR3 nucleotide sequence: TGTGCCAGCAGCCCGCATCCCGCCCAACAGCAGGGGGAGCAGTACTTC. Drawing the rest from reference TRBV11-2 and TRBJ2-7, the complete variable domain is EAGVAQSPRYKIIEKRQSVAFWCNPISGHATLYWYQQILGQGPKLLIQFQNNGVVDDSQLPKDRFSAERLKGVDSTLKIQPAKLEDSAVYLCASSPHPAQQQGEQYFGPGTRLTVT.

Here the CDR3 reads CTSSQDTLGGNSPLHF. In nucleotides, the CDR3 is TGCACCAGCAGCCAAGATACCTTGGGAGGAAATTCACCCCTCCACTTT. The chain links TRBV1 to TRBJ1-6. TRBV1 is a pseudogene. The CDR3 extends over 16 amino acids.

The rearrangement joins TRBV14 to TRBJ2-3, with TRBD2 as a possible D gene (6 bases). The CDR3 covers 14 residues. CDR1 is SGHDN, CDR2 FVKESK, per germline. Trimming removed 4 bases at V and 5 bases at J, with 13 bases between. The CDR3 region is CASSLGLFQDTQYF. The DNA of the CDR3 is TGTGCCAGCAGCCTGGGACTGTTTCAAGATACGCAGTATTTT.

This clone was counted only a few times. The chain has TRBV4-1 and TRBJ1-1; 8 bases line up with TRBD1. The germline gives CDR1 MGHRA, CDR2 YSYEKL. The CDR3 spans 17 residues. V lost 2 bases and J lost 4; bases outside the gene matches: 12. The DNA for the CDR3 is TGCGCCAGCAGCCAACCCTTCAGGGGGCTCCTAGGCACTGAAGCTTTCTTT. This translates into CASSQPFRGLLGTEAFF.

This chain joins TRBV10-1 and TRBJ1-2; maybe TRBD1 (5 bases). The ends were cut back, 0 bases at V and 7 bases at J, with 9 bases in the middle. The CDR3 is 13 residues long. Germline values: CDR1 WNHNN, CDR2 SYGVQD (reference sequence). The CDR3 nucleotides are TGCGCCAGCAGTGAGTCGCTTCAGGGTGGCTACACCTTC. Its translation: CASSESLQGGYTF.

The chain links TRBV7-3 to TRBJ2-1, with D possibly being TRBD1 (6 bases). Between the trimmed V and J ends, which lost 1 base and 6 bases, there was a span of 16 bases. From germline, CDR1 is SGHTA and CDR2 FQGTGA. The CDR3 is made up of 16 amino acids. As DNA, the CDR3 is TGTGCCAGCAGCTTAAGTCCAGGGGTCCCTTTCAATGAGCAGTTCTTC. As protein: CASSLSPGVPFNEQFF.

V is TRBV28 and J is TRBJ1-5; maybe TRBD1 (6 bases). The germline V and J ends were trimmed by 6 bases and 0 bases, with 12 bases remaining between them. The CDR3 totals 15 residues. Looked up from germline, CDR1 is MDHEN and CDR2 is SYDVKM. The CDR3 DNA follows: TGTGCCAGCAGGCGTCAGGGGATTAGCAATCAGCCCCAGCATTTT. This codes for CASRRQGISNQPQHF.